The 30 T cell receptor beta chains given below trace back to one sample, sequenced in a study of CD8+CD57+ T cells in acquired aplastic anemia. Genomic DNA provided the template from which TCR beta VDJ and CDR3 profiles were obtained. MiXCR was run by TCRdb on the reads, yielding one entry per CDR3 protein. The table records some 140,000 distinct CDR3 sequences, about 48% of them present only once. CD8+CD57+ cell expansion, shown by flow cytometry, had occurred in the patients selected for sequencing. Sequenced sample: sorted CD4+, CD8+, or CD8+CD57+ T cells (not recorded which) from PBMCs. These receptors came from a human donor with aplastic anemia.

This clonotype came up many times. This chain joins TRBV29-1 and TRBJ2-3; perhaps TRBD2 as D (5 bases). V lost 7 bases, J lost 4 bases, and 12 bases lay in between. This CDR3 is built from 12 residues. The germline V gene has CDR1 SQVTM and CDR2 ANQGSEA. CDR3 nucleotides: TGCAGCGCGAGGGTCCTCCCAGATACGCAGTATTTT. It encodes CSARVLPDTQYF.

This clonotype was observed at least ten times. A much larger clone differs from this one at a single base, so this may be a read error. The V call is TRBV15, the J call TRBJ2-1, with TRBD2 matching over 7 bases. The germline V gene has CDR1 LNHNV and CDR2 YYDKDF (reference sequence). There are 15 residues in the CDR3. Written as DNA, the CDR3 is TGTGCCACCAGCAGTACGGGGGGATTGTTGGATGAGCAGCTCTTC. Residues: CATSSTGGLLDEQLF.

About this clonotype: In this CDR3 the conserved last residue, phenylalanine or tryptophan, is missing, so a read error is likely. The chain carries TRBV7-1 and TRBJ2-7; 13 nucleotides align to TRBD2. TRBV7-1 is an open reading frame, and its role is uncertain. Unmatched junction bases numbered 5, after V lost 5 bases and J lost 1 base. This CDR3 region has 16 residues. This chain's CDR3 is CASSTGTSGTSYEQYL. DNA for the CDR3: TGTGCCAGCAGCACAGGGACTAGCGGGACATCCTACGAGCAGTACCTC.

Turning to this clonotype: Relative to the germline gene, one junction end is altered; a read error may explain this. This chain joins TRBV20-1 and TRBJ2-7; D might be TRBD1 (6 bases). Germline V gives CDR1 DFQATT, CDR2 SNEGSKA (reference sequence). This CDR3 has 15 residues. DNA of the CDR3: TGCAGTGCTAGAGACTGGGACACGCTCCCCTACGATCAGTACTTC. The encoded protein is CSARDWDTLPYDQYF.

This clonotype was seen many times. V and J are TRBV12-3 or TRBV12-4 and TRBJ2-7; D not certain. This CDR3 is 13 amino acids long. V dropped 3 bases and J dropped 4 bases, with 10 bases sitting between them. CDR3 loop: CASSLAFLYEQYF. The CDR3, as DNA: TGTGCCAGCAGTTTGGCTTTTTTGTACGAGCAGTACTTC.

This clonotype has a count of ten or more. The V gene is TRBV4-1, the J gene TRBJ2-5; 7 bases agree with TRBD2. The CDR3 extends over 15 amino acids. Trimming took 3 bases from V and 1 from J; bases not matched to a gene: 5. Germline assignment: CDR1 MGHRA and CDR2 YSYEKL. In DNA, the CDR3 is TGCGCCAGCAGCCAGGGGGGGGGGATCCAAGAGACCCAGTACTTC. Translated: CASSQGGGIQETQYF.

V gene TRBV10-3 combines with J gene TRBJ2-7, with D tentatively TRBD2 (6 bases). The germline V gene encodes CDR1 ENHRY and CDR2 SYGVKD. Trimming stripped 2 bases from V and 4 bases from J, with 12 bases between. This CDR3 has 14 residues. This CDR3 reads CAISEPPGVYEQYF. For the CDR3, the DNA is TGTGCCATCAGTGAGCCCCCGGGGGTATACGAGCAGTACTTC.

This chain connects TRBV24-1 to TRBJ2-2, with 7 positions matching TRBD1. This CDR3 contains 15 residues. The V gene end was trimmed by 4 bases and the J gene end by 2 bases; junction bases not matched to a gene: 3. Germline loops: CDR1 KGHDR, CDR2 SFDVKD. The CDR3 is CATSEQGPNTGELFF. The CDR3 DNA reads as TGTGCCACCAGTGAACAGGGGCCCAACACCGGGGAGCTGTTTTTT.

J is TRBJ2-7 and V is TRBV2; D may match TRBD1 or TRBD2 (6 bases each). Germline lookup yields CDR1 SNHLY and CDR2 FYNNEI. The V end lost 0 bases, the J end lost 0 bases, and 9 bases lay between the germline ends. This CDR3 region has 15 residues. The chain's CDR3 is CASSEAGGRSYEQYF. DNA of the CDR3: TGTGCCAGCAGTGAAGCGGGGGGCCGCTCCTACGAGCAGTACTTC.

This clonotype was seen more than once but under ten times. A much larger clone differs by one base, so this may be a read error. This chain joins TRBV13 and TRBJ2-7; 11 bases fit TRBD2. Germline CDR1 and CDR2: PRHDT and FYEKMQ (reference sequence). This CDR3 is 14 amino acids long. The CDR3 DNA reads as TGTGCCGGCAGCTTAGTAGCGGGGGGGCCAGAGCAGTACTTC. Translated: CAGSLVAGGPEQYF.

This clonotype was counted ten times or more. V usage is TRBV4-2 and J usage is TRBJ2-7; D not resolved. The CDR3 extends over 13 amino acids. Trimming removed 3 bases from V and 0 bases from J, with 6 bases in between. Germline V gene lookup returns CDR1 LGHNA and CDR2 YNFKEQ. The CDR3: CASSHESSYEQYF. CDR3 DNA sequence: TGTGCCAGCAGCCATGAGAGCTCCTACGAGCAGTACTTC.

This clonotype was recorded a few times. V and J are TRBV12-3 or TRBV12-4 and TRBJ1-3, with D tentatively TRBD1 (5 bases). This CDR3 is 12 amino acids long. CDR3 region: CTKSGPGNTIYF. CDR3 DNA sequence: TGTACCAAGTCGGGACCTGGAAACACCATATATTTT.

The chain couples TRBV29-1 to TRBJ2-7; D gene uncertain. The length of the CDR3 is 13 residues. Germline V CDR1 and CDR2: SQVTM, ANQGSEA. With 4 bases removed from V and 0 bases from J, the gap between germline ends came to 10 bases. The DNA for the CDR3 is TGCAGCGTTGTACTGGGAAACTCCTACGAGCAGTACTTC. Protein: CSVVLGNSYEQYF.

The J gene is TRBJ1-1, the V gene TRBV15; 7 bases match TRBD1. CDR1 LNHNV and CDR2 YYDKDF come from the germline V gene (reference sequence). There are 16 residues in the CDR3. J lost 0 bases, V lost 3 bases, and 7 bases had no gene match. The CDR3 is CATSRGTAEMNTEAFF. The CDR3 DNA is TGTGCCACCAGCAGGGGGACAGCAGAAATGAACACTGAAGCTTTCTTT. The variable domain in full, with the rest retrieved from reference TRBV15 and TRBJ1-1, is DAMVIQNPRYQVTQFGKPVTLSCSQTLNHNVMYWYQQKSSQAPKLLFHYYDKDFNNEADTPDNFQSRRPNTSFCFLDIRSPGLGDTAMYLCATSRGTAEMNTEAFFGQGTRLTVV.

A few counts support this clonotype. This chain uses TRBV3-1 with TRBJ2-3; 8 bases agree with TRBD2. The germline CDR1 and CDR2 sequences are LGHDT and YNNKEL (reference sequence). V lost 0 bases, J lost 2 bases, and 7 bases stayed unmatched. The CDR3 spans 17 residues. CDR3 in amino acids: CASSQEALAAHTDTQYF. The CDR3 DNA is TGTGCCAGCAGCCAAGAAGCACTAGCGGCCCACACAGATACGCAGTATTTT.

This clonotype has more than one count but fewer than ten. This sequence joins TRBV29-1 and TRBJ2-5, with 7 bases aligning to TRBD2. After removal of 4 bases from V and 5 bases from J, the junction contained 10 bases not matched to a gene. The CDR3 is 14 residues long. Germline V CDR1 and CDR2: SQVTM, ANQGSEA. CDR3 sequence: CSVAGGGNKETQYF. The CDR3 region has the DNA TGCAGCGTTGCGGGGGGTGGTAATAAGGAGACCCAGTACTTC. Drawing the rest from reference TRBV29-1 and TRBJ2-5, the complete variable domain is SAVISQKPSRDICQRGTSLTIQCQVDSQVTMMFWYRQQPGQSLTLIATANQGSEATYESGFVIDKFPISRPNLTFSTLTVSNMSPEDSSIYLCSVAGGGNKETQYFGPGTRLLVL.

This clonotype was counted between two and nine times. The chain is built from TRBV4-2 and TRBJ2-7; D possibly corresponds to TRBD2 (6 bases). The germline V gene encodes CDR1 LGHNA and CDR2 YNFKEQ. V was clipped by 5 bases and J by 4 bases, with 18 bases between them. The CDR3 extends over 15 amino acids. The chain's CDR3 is CASSDGGAGYYEQYF. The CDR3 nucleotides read TGTGCCAGCAGCGACGGTGGGGCGGGATATTACGAGCAGTACTTC.

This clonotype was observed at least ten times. The CDR3 nucleotides are TGCGCCAGCAGCCAAGCCTACACCCTGGGTCAGTTCTTC. This translates into CASSQAYTLGQFF. J is TRBJ2-1 and V is TRBV4-1; unclear D gene. The V gene's germline CDR1 is MGHRA and CDR2 YSYEKL. The CDR3 loop spans 13 amino acids. Trimming removed 1 base from V and 13 bases from J, with 14 bases in between.

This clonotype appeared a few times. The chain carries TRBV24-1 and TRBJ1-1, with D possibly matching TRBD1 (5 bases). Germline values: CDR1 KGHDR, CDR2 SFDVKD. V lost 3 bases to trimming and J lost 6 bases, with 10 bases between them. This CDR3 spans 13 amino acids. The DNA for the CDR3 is TGTGCCACCAGTGATCTCGGGGCCCCTGAAGCTTTCTTT. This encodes CATSDLGAPEAFF.

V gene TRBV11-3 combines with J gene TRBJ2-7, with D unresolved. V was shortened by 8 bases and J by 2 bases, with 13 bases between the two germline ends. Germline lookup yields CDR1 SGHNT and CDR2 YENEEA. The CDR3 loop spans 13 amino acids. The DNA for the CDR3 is TGTGCCAGCGGCCATGGGCAGGCCTACGAGCAGTACTTC. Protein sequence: CASGHGQAYEQYF.

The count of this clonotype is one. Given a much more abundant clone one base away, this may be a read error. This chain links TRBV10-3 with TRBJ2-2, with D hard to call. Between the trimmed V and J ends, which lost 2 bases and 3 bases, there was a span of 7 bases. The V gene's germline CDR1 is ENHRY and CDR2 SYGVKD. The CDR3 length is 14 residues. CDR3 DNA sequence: TGTGCCATCAGTGAGGGCCTTGACACCGGGGAGCTGTTTTTT. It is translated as CAISEGLDTGELFF.

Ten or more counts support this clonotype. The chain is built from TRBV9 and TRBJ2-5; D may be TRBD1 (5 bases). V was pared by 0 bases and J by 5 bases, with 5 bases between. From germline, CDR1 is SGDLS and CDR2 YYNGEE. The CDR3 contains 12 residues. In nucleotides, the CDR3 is TGTGCCAGCAGCGTAGAGGGGGAGACCCAGTACTTC. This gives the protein CASSVEGETQYF.

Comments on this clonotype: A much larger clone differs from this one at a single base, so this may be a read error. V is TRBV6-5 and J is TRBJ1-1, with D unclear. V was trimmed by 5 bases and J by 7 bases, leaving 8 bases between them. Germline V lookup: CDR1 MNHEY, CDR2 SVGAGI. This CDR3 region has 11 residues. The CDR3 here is CASSNGNEAFF. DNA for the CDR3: TGTGCCAGCAGTAACGGAAATGAAGCTTTCTTT.

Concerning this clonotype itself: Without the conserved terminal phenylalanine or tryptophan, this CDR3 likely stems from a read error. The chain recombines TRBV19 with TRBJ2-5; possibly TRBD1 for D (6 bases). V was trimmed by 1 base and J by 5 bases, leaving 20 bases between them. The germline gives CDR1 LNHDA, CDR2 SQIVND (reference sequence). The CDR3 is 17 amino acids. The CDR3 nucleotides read TGTGCCAGTAGTATAGGGACAGCGTACTCCTCGGAGGAGACCCAGTACTCC. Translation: CASSIGTAYSSEETQYS.

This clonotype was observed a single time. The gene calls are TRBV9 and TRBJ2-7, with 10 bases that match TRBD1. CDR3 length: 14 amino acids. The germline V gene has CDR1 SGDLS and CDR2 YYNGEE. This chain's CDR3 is CARARDRGGSEQYF. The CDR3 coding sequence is TGTGCTAGAGCCCGGGACAGGGGAGGAAGCGAGCAGTACTTC.

The CDR3 spells CSVDSTGNYGYTF. CDR3 nucleotides: TGCAGCGTTGATTCGACAGGGAACTATGGCTACACCTTC. The rearrangement links TRBV29-1 to TRBJ1-2; TRBD1 matches at 7 bases. V lost 3 bases, J lost 2 bases, and 3 bases stayed unmatched. CDR3 length equals 13 residues. CDR1 and CDR2 from the germline V gene are SQVTM and ANQGSEA.

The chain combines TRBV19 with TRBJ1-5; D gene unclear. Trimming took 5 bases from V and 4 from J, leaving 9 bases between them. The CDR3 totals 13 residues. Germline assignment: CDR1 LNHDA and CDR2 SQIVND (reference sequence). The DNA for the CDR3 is TGTGCCAGTAGTTCGCAGAGTAATCAGCCCCAGCATTTT. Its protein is CASSSQSNQPQHF.

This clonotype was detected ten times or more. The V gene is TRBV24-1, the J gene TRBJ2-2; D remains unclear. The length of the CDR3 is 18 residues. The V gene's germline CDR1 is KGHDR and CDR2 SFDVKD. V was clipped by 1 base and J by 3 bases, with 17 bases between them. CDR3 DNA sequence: TGTGCCACCAGTGATTTCCCCCCGGGCGGACGGGACACCGGGGAGCTGTTTTTT. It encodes CATSDFPPGGRDTGELFF.

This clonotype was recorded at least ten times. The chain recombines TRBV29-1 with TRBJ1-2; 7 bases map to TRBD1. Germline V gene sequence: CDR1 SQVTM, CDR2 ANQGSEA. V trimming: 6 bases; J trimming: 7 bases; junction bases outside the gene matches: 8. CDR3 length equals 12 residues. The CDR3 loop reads CSVPDRFGGYTF. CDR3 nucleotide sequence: TGCAGCGTCCCGGACAGGTTTGGTGGCTACACCTTC.

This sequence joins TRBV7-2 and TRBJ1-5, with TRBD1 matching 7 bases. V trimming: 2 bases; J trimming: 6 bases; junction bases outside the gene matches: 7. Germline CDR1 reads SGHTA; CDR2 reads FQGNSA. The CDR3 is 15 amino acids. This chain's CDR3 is CASSLRSGGGQPQHF. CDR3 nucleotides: TGTGCCAGCAGCTTAAGGTCAGGGGGAGGTCAGCCCCAGCATTTT.